What follows is one TCR beta chain and its context. This sample was included in a study of blood T cell repertoires in COVID-19. Study members were between about 18 and 100 years old and lived in 20 to 30 US regions. V gave up 0 bases and J gave up 7 bases; unmatched junction bases: 7. The CDR3 runs 17 residues. The germline CDR1 and CDR2 sequences are LGHNA and YSLEER. In the authors' workflow: Reference gene primer amplification yielded estimated nucleated cell counts. Sequencing was performed with immunoSEQ multiplex PCR; in TCRdb, only in-frame clones are kept and a portion is missing. Clonal size and the V and J genes are those of that table, whereas D and trimming came from the DNA. The data show a few hundred thousand clones, with around 86% seen just once and under 2% held by the top ten.

This sequence was found in a man between 40 and 49 years old who had recovered from COVID-19. Input material: PBMCs or T cells enriched from blood (not recorded which). V gene TRBV4-3 combines with J gene TRBJ2-2, with 11 bases fitting TRBD2. CDR3 in DNA: TGCGCCAGCAGCCAAGATCGGCCTAGCGGGGGGCACGGGGAGCTGTTTTTT. It is translated as CASSQDRPSGGHGELFF.